These T cell receptor beta chains were read from a single sample in a study of T-cell memory formation after mild COVID-19. TCRdb analysed the 5' RACE reads with MiXCR anew, one entry per CDR3 protein. The data show roughly 350,000 distinct CDR3 sequences, with 25% to 30% seen just once and less than 15% held by the top ten. Material for sequencing was PBMCs or a T cell subset sorted from them (not recorded which). Every receptor here comes from an adult woman who had mild COVID-19 (a few samples of this study predate the infection). Cell type and time point are not known. CDR3s include the opening cysteine and the closing phenylalanine or tryptophan. The D gene is left open where the match is weak. Clone size is given for some rows only: seen once, a few or many times, or a class if the clone is expanded.

j_gene: TRBJ2-5
v_gene: TRBV29-1
abundance: few
d_gene: NA
CDR3aa: CSVRAAQETQYF
CDR3nt: TGCAGCGTTCGGGCAGCTCAAGAGACCCAGTACTTC

j_gene: TRBJ2-5
v_gene: TRBV4-3
abundance: few
d_gene: NA
CDR3aa: CASSQDWFSRQETQYF
CDR3nt: TGCGCCAGCAGCCAAGATTGGTTCTCGCGGCAAGAGACCCAGTACTTC

j_gene: TRBJ1-6
v_gene: TRBV5-1
abundance: NA
d_gene: NA
CDR3aa: CASRDPVISYNSPLHF
CDR3nt: TGCGCCAGCCGGGATCCGGTCATCTCCTATAATTCACCCCTCCACTTT

j_gene: TRBJ2-7
v_gene: TRBV6-5
abundance: few
d_gene: TRBD2
CDR3aa: CASSYAGGGTYEQYF
CDR3nt: TGTGCCAGCAGTTACGCTGGCGGGGGTACCTACGAGCAGTACTTC

j_gene: TRBJ1-5
v_gene: TRBV7-2
abundance: NA
d_gene: NA
CDR3aa: CASSLETWGSNQPQHF
CDR3nt: TGTGCCAGCAGCTTAGAGACATGGGGTAGCAATCAGCCCCAGCATTTT

j_gene: TRBJ2-6
v_gene: TRBV6-1
abundance: NA
d_gene: NA
CDR3aa: CASMTGGSGANVLTF
CDR3nt: TGTGCCAGCATGACCGGGGGCTCTGGGGCCAACGTCCTGACTTTC

j_gene: TRBJ2-3
v_gene: TRBV7-9
abundance: NA
d_gene: TRBD1
CDR3aa: CATRGQGDTQYF
CDR3nt: TGTGCCACCAGGGGGCAAGGAGATACGCAGTATTTT

j_gene: TRBJ2-5
v_gene: TRBV9
abundance: NA
d_gene: TRBD1
CDR3aa: CASSVGGQGGETQYF
CDR3nt: TGTGCCAGCAGCGTAGGGGGACAGGGAGGAGAGACCCAGTACTTC

j_gene: TRBJ2-5
v_gene: TRBV5-4
abundance: NA
d_gene: NA
CDR3aa: CASSLAVASQETQYF
CDR3nt: TGTGCCAGCAGCTTGGCCGTGGCTTCACAAGAGACCCAGTACTTC

j_gene: TRBJ2-7
v_gene: TRBV20-1
abundance: NA
d_gene: NA
CDR3aa: CSARDSADLSYEQYF
CDR3nt: TGCAGTGCTAGAGATTCGGCAGACCTCTCCTACGAGCAGTACTTC

j_gene: TRBJ2-3
v_gene: TRBV9
abundance: NA
d_gene: NA
CDR3aa: CASSVDGRITDTQYF
CDR3nt: TGTGCCAGCAGCGTAGATGGCAGAATCACAGATACGCAGTATTTT

j_gene: TRBJ2-5
v_gene: TRBV12-3/TRBV12-4
abundance: few
d_gene: TRBD2
CDR3aa: CASTRKALANETQYF
CDR3nt: TGTGCCAGCACCCGAAAGGCACTAGCGAATGAGACCCAGTACTTC

j_gene: TRBJ2-7
v_gene: TRBV7-2
abundance: many
d_gene: TRBD1
CDR3aa: CASSTRGAGQGSYEQYF
CDR3nt: TGTGCCAGCAGCACGCGTGGGGCGGGACAGGGTTCCTACGAGCAGTACTTC

j_gene: TRBJ2-5
v_gene: TRBV7-2
abundance: NA
d_gene: TRBD1
CDR3aa: CASSLGTVETQYF
CDR3nt: TGTGCCAGCAGCTTGGGGACAGTGGAGACCCAGTACTTC

j_gene: TRBJ1-3
v_gene: TRBV12-3/TRBV12-4
abundance: NA
d_gene: NA
CDR3aa: CADRPFSGNTIYF
CDR3nt: TGTGCGGACCGTCCTTTCTCTGGAAACACCATATATTTT

j_gene: TRBJ1-5
v_gene: TRBV7-8
abundance: NA
d_gene: NA
CDR3aa: CASSMGGSQHF
CDR3nt: TGTGCCAGCAGCATGGGTGGTTCCCAGCATTTT

j_gene: TRBJ2-2
v_gene: TRBV6-2/TRBV6-3
abundance: NA
d_gene: NA
CDR3aa: CASTEGNTGELFF
CDR3nt: TGTGCCAGCACGGAGGGGAACACCGGGGAGCTGTTTTTT